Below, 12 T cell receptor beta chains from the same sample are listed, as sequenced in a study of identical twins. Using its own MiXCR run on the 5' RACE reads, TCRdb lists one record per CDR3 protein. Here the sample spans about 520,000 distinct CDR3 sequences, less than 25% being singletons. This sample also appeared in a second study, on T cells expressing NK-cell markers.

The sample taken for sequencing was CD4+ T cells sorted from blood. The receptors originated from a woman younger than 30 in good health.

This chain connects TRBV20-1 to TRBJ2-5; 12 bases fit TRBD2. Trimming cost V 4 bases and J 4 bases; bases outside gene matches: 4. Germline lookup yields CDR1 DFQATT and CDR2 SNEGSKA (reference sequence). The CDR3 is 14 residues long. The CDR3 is CSAKLAGGGETQYF. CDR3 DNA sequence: TGCAGTGCTAAACTAGCGGGGGGTGGAGAGACCCAGTACTTC.

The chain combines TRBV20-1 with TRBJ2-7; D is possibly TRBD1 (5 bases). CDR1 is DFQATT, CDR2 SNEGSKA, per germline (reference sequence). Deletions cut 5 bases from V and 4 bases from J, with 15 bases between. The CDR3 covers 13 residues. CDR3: CSAYSDRHYEQYF. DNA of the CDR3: TGCAGTGCTTACTCAGACAGACATTACGAGCAGTACTTC.

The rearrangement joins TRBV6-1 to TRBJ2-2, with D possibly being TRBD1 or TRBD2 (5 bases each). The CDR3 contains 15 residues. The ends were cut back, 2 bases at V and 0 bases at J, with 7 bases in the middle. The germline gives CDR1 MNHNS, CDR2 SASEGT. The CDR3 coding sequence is TGTGCCAGCAGTGAACTGGGACCGAACACCGGGGAGCTGTTTTTT. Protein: CASSELGPNTGELFF.

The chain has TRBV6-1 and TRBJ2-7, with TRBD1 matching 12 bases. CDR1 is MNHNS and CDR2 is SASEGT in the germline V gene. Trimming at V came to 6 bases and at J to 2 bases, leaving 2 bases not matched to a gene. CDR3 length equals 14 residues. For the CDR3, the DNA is TGTGCCAGCAGGGGGACAGGGGGCCCCTACGAGCAGTACTTC. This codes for CASRGTGGPYEQYF.

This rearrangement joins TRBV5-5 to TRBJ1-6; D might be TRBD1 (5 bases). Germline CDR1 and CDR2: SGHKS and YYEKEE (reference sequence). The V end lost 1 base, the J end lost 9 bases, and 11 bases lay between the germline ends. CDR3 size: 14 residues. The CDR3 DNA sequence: TGTGCCAGCAGCTTGCAGGGAAGAGGTTCACCCCTCCACTTT. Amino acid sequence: CASSLQGRGSPLHF.

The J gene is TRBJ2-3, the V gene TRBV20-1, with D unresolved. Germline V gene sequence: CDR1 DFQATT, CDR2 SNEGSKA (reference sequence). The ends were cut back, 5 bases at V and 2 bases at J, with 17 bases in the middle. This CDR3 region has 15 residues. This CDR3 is CSAASALLNTDTQYF. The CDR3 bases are TGCAGTGCTGCATCAGCTCTACTCAACACAGATACGCAGTATTTT.

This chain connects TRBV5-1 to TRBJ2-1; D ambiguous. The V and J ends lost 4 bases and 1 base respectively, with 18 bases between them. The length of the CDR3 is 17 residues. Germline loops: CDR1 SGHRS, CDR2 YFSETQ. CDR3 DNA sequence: TGCGCCAGCAGCCCTTCGCCGACCCTGGGATCCTACAATGAGCAGTTCTTC. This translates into CASSPSPTLGSYNEQFF. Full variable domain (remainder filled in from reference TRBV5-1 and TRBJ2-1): KAGVTQTPRYLIKTRGQQVTLSCSPISGHRSVSWYQQTPGQGLQFLFEYFSETQRNKGNFPGRFSGRQFSNSRSEMNVSTLELGDSALYLCASSPSPTLGSYNEQFFGPGTRLTVL.

In DNA form, the CDR3 reads TGTGCCAGCAGCTTTCGGAGTAGCGGGCCTACAGATACGCAGTATTTT. Amino acids: CASSFRSSGPTDTQYF. This chain joins TRBV7-2 and TRBJ2-3; 7 nucleotides agree with TRBD2. The germline V gene has CDR1 SGHTA and CDR2 FQGNSA. With V trimmed by 3 bases and J by 3 bases, 9 bases remained unmatched. This CDR3 has 16 amino acids.

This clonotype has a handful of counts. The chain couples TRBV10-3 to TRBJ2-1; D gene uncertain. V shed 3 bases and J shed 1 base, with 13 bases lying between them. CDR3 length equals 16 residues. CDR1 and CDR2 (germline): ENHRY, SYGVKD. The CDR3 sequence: CAISEQSRLSYNEQFF. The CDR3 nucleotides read TGTGCCATCAGTGAACAGTCTAGACTTTCCTACAATGAGCAGTTCTTC.

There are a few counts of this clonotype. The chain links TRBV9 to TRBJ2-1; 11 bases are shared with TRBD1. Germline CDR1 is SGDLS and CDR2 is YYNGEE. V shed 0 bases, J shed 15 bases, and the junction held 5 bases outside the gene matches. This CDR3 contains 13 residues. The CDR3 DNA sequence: TGTGCCAGCAGCGTAGTCGGGACAGGGGGACCGTTCTTC. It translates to CASSVVGTGGPFF.

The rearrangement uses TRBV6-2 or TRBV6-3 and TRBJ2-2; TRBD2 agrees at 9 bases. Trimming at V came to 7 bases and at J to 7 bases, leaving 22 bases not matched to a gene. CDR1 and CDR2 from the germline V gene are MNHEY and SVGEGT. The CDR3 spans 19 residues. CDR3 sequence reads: CASTQTAGAGGPFVGELFF. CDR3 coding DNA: TGTGCCAGCACTCAAACCGCCGGGGCGGGAGGGCCGTTCGTCGGGGAGCTGTTTTTT.

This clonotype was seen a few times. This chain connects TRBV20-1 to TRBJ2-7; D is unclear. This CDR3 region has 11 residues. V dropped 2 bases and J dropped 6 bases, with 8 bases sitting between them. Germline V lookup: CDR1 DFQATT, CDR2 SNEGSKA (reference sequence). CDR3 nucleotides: TGCAGTGCTAGAAGTTTATCCGAGCAGTACTTC. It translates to CSARSLSEQYF.